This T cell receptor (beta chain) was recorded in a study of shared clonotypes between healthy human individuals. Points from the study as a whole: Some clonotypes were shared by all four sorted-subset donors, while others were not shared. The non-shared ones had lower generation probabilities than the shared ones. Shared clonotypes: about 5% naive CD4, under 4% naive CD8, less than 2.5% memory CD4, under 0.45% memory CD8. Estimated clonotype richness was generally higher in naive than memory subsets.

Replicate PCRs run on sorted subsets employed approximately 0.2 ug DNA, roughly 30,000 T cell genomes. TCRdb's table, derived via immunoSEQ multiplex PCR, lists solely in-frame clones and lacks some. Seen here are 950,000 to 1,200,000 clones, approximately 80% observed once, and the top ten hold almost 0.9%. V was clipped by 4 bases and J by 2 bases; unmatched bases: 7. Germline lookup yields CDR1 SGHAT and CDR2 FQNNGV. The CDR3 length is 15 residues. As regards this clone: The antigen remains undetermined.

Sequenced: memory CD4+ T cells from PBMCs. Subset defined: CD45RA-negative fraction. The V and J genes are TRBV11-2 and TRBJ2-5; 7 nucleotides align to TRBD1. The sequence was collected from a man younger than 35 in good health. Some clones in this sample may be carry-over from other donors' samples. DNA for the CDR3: TGTGCCAGCAGCTCGGACAGGTTGGTTCAAGAGACCCAGTACTTC. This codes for CASSSDRLVQETQYF.